Presented here are 13 T cell receptor beta chains from one specimen sequenced in a study of blood T cell repertoires in COVID-19. Some clones are missing from TCRdb's copy, which holds only in-frame ones; the method was immunoSEQ multiplex PCR. The sample contains some 100,000 clones, 88% of which appear only once. The specimen sequenced was peripheral blood. The source of these receptors is a woman between 65 and 79 years old with acute or convalescent COVID-19.

The chain employs TRBV2 and TRBJ2-7; 14 bases map to TRBD2. Germline V gene sequence: CDR1 SNHLY, CDR2 FYNNEI. The CDR3 sequence is 15 residues long. The trim removed 6 bases at V and 5 bases at J, leaving 6 bases unmatched. The CDR3 DNA reads as TGTGCCAGCAGAACTGGGACTAGCGGGAGCCACGAGCAGTACTTC. This encodes CASRTGTSGSHEQYF. Together with reference TRBV2 and TRBJ2-7, the CDR3 gives the full variable domain: EPEVTQTPSHQVTQMGQEVILRCVPISNHLYFYWYRQILGQKVEFLVSFYNNEISEKSEIFDDQFSVERPDGSNFTLKIRSTKLEDSAMYFCASRTGTSGSHEQYFGPGTRLTVT.

This rearrangement joins TRBV6-1 to TRBJ1-6; D call uncertain. CDR3 length equals 14 residues. The germline gives CDR1 MNHNS, CDR2 SASEGT. Trimming shortened V by 0 bases and J by 9 bases, and 9 bases separated the two germline ends. CDR3 bases: TGTGCCAGCAGTGAAGCGAGGCTGGTTTCACCCCTCCACTTT. Translation: CASSEARLVSPLHF.

In DNA, the CDR3 is TGTGCCAGCAGTTTTAGGACAGGGGCGGTGCACACTGAAGCTTTCTTT. Protein: CASSFRTGAVHTEAFF. This chain links TRBV28 with TRBJ1-1; 9 nucleotides match TRBD1. V shed 3 bases, J shed 3 bases, and the junction held 8 bases outside the gene matches. Looked up from germline, CDR1 is MDHEN and CDR2 is SYDVKM. The CDR3 consists of 16 residues.

The rearrangement joins TRBV9 to TRBJ1-1; the D is unclear. The germline CDR1 and CDR2 sequences are SGDLS and YYNGEE. This CDR3 contains 16 residues. Deletions cut 0 bases from V and 0 bases from J, with 12 bases between. The CDR3 nucleotides are TGTGCCAGCAGCGTAGCTATCGGCGGATTGAACACTGAAGCTTTCTTT. It yields the protein CASSVAIGGLNTEAFF.

The rearrangement links TRBV27 to TRBJ1-4, with TRBD1 identical over 9 bases. V shed 8 bases and J 5 bases; nucleotides not matched to a gene: 15. This CDR3 is 17 amino acids long. Germline lookup yields CDR1 MNHEY and CDR2 SMNVEV (reference sequence). The CDR3 sequence is CASRYRGTGPLNEKLFF. The CDR3 nucleotides read TGTGCCAGCCGTTACCGCGGGACAGGGCCTCTAAATGAAAAACTGTTTTTT.

V usage is TRBV29-1 and J usage is TRBJ2-3, with a weak D call TRBD1 (5 bases). The CDR3 spans 12 residues. Trimming pared 2 bases from V and 6 bases from J, leaving 9 bases between. Germline CDR1 and CDR2: SQVTM and ANQGSEA. CDR3 loop: CSVEKGSDTQYF. In nucleotides, the CDR3 is TGCAGCGTTGAAAAGGGGTCGGATACGCAGTATTTT.

The chain couples TRBV11-2 to TRBJ2-7; D is undetermined. CDR1 is SGHAT and CDR2 is FQNNGV in the germline V gene. V was clipped by 1 base and J by 3 bases, with 4 bases between them. The CDR3 covers 12 residues. Here the CDR3 reads CASSLVSYEQYF. As DNA, the CDR3 is TGTGCCAGCAGCTTAGTTAGCTACGAGCAGTACTTC.

This rearrangement joins TRBV3-1 (or the pseudogene TRBV3-2) to TRBJ2-5; D may be TRBD2 (6 bases). Germline V gene lookup returns CDR1 LGHDT and CDR2 YNNKEL (reference sequence). This CDR3 is 17 amino acids long. Trimming stripped 0 bases from V and 4 bases from J, with 18 bases between. CDR3 residues: CASSQEMFWGGRETQYF. CDR3 coding DNA: TGTGCCAGCAGCCAAGAAATGTTTTGGGGAGGTCGAGAGACCCAGTACTTC.

This chain uses TRBV29-1 with TRBJ1-2; D is perhaps TRBD1 (5 bases). Germline CDR1 is SQVTM and CDR2 is ANQGSEA. This CDR3 is built from 16 residues. The V end lost 6 bases, the J end lost 0 bases, and 20 bases lay between the germline ends. For the CDR3, the DNA is TGCAGCGTGGAAAAAGTACAGGCTTCTCCTAACTATGGCTACACCTTC. Protein: CSVEKVQASPNYGYTF. The full variable domain, in which reference TRBV29-1 and TRBJ1-2 provide the parts outside the CDR3, is SAVISQKPSRDICQRGTSLTIQCQVDSQVTMMFWYRQQPGQSLTLIATANQGSEATYESGFVIDKFPISRPNLTFSTLTVSNMSPEDSSIYLCSVEKVQASPNYGYTFGSGTRLTVV.

The rearrangement links TRBV18 to TRBJ2-1, with D possibly TRBD2 on 5 matching bases. V shed 3 bases and J shed 7 bases, with 19 bases lying between them. CDR3 length: 16 residues. Germline V CDR1 and CDR2: KGHSH, LQKENI. CDR3 sequence (DNA): TGTGCCAGCTCACCCAGTAAATCGAGCGGCAGTAATGAGCAGTTCTTC. It codes for CASSPSKSSGSNEQFF.

This rearrangement joins TRBV5-6 to TRBJ2-1, with a weak D call TRBD1 (6 bases). The germline V gene encodes CDR1 SGHDT and CDR2 YYEEEE. Trimming left V 3 bases short and J 5 bases short, with 18 bases between. CDR3 length equals 16 residues. CDR3 amino acids: CASSSYRVSFDNEQFF. CDR3 bases: TGTGCCAGCAGCTCCTACAGGGTTTCCTTTGACAATGAGCAGTTCTTC.

The gene calls are TRBV27 and TRBJ1-5; tentative D call: TRBD1 (6 bases). V was clipped by 8 bases and J by 4 bases, with 12 bases between them. The CDR3 extends over 13 amino acids. Germline V gene data show CDR1 as MNHEY and CDR2 as SMNVEV (reference sequence). DNA of the CDR3: TGTGCCAGCGCCGGGACACCTAATCAGCCCCAGCATTTT. Amino acid sequence: CASAGTPNQPQHF.

The chain recombines TRBV5-4 with TRBJ2-5; 10 nucleotides match TRBD2. The CDR3 totals 15 residues. The junction had 3 bases not matched to a gene; V was cut back by 3 bases and J by 1 base. The germline CDR1 and CDR2 sequences are SGHNT and YYREEE (reference sequence). The CDR3 loop is CASSSPSGGQETQYF. The CDR3 nucleotides are TGTGCCAGCAGCTCCCCTAGCGGGGGCCAAGAGACCCAGTACTTC.